This T cell receptor (beta chain) was recovered during a study of blood T cell repertoires in COVID-19. The wider study: COVID-19 samples from acute and convalescent phases originated in the United States, Italy and Spain.

This clone appeared once. Trimming cost V 4 bases and J 5 bases; bases outside gene matches: 7. CDR1 is SGHRS, CDR2 YFSETQ, per germline. This CDR3 spans 16 amino acids. Clones were read by immunoSEQ multiplex PCR, and TCRdb kept only the in-frame ones, dropping some. The table has about 390,000 clones, 87% seen once. The sequenced material came from PBMCs or T cells enriched from blood (not recorded which). The chain joins TRBV5-1 to TRBJ2-5; 14 bases are a match to TRBD2. This clonotype originated in a woman in her forties or fifties who had recovered from COVID-19. CDR3 nucleotide sequence: TGCGCCAGCAGCGGGGGACTAGCGGGGGTTAGGGAGACCCAGTACTTC. This encodes CASSGGLAGVRETQYF.